These 2 T cell receptor beta chains originate from one sample sequenced in a study of tumor-infiltrating lymphocytes in primary liver carcinoma. With roughly 0.5 ug total RNA as template and a constant-region primer, TCR beta cDNA was made. For TCR beta, libraries were produced by three nested multiplex PCR rounds using slightly modified ARM-PCR. Use of TRBV1-TRBV30 forward primers with a C-beta reverse primer characterized the first two PCR rounds, which lasted about 9 cycles each. TCRdb re-derived calls from the multiplex PCR reads in MiXCR, one entry per CDR3 protein. The sample lists some 120,000 distinct CDR3 sequences, 60% to 75% occurring once. RNA and DNA were co-extracted from roughly 20-30 mg of unsorted bulk tissue. Sequencing was carried out using liver tumor tissue from sampling region 3. Subset in this sample: tumor region T3, left-lateral pole. The receptors stem from a woman aged 55-69 years with primary liver carcinoma and hepatitis B virus infection.

This clonotype came up many times. The rearrangement joins TRBV10-3 to TRBJ2-1; TRBD2 might be the D (6 bases). V was trimmed by 3 bases and J by 6 bases, leaving 12 bases between them. The length of the CDR3 is 14 residues. CDR1 is ENHRY and CDR2 is SYGVKD in the germline V gene. DNA for the CDR3: TGTGCCATCAGTGATCTTACTAGCATCAATGAGCAGTTCTTC. It translates to CAISDLTSINEQFF.

The genes are TRBV7-9 and TRBJ2-2; D is unresolved. The V end lost 6 bases, the J end lost 6 bases, and 17 bases lay between the germline ends. CDR1 is SEHNR and CDR2 is FQNEAQ in the germline V gene (reference sequence). The CDR3 length is 15 residues. The CDR3 spells CASRNTVGAPGELFF. In DNA, the CDR3 is TGTGCCAGCAGGAATACAGTGGGCGCACCCGGGGAGCTGTTTTTT.